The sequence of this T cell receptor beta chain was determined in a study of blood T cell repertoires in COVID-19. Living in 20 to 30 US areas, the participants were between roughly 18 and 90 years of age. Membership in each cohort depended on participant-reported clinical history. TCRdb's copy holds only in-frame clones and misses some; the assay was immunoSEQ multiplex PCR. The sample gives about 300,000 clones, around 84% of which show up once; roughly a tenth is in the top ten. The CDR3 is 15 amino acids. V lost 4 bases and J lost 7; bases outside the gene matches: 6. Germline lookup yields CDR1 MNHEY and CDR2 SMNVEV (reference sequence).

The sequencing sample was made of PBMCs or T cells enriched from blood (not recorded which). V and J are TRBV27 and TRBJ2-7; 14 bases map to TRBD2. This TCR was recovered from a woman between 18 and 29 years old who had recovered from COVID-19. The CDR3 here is CASSWGTSGSGEQYF. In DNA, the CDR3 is TGTGCCAGCAGTTGGGGGACTAGCGGGAGTGGGGAGCAGTACTTC.